This TCR beta chain was found in a study of OX40 agonist ivuxolimab in advanced cancers. The CDR3 is made up of 13 amino acids. Trimming took 6 bases from V and 12 from J, leaving 20 bases between them. Germline V gene sequence: CDR1 ENHRY, CDR2 SYGVKD. Repertoires were generated with immunoSEQ multiplex PCR, while TCRdb's copy carries only in-frame clones and drops some. Seen here are tens of thousands of clones, roughly 91% observed once, and the top ten hold 2.3%. The sample here was CD4+ or CD8+ T cells sorted from blood, taken in a trial of the OX40 agonist ivuxolimab. The TCR sequence derives from an adult with an advanced solid tumor such as melanoma, head and neck, liver or kidney cancer. This sequence joins TRBV10-3 and TRBJ2-5; D possibly uses TRBD1 or TRBD2 (5 bases each). The DNA of the CDR3 is TGTGCCATCAGGGAGGACAATCCGTCGAGCGAGTACTTC. Amino acid sequence: CAIREDNPSSEYF.